The entry below gives a single T cell receptor (beta chain) sequence along with its context. Naive CD8 isolation took CD45RO-negative cells positively selected for CCR7 and excluded terminally differentiated effector memory CD45RA+ cells. This CDR3 comprises 14 residues. Per the germline V gene, CDR1 is MDHEN and CDR2 is SYDVKM. V was cut by 2 bases and J by 10 bases, with 17 bases left in between. This record belongs to a study of shared clonotypes between healthy human individuals. Here immunoSEQ multiplex PCR was the method, and the copy in TCRdb shows in-frame clones only, minus some. The repertoire holds a few million clones, with 80% to 95% as singletons.

This clonotype was obtained from a man aged 18 to 29 in good health. Some clones in this sample may be carry-over from other donors' samples. Sequenced sample: naive CD8+ T cells from PBMCs. The rearrangement uses TRBV28 and TRBJ1-2; possible D gene TRBD1, 5 bases. The CDR3 region is CASSLRGGLYHYTF. CDR3 nucleotide sequence: TGTGCCAGCAGTTTAAGGGGAGGCCTCTATCACTACACCTTC.